The clone carrying this TCR beta chain has a count of ten or more. Its antigen is unknown. The CDR3 spans 14 residues. Trimming took 6 bases from V and 10 from J, leaving 19 bases between them. CDR1 and CDR2 (germline): SNHLY, FYNNEI. These data come from a study of T cells in Graves' hyperthyroidism and ophthalmopathy. Findings of the study overall: Blood samples included most of the expanded thyroid clonotypes exceeding 0.001.

Hyperthyroidism had been newly diagnosed in patients aged 18 to 65, and its duration was under 2 months. Clinical symptoms, serum thyroxine and TRAb, thyroid ultrasound and orbital computed tomography together formed the diagnostic basis. The TCR beta CDR3 regions underwent amplification using RNA transcripts as the source. Initially, a first-round RT-PCR of the TCR CDR3 employed the HTBI primer set. TCRdb re-analysed the multiplex PCR reads in MiXCR, keeping a single row per CDR3 protein. The table lists roughly 330,000 distinct CDR3 sequences, around a sixth of them singletons. The specimen was blood. The TCR sequence derives from a man aged 30 to 45 with Graves' hyperthyroidism. This sequence joins TRBV2 and TRBJ1-5; the D is unclear. This CDR3 reads CASRNVDQPRPQHF. As DNA, the CDR3 is TGTGCCAGCAGGAACGTAGACCAGCCACGTCCCCAGCATTTT.